What follows are 7 T cell receptor beta chains derived from one specimen sequenced in a study of T cell responses to AZD1222 COVID-19 vaccine. TCRdb's table, derived via immunoSEQ multiplex PCR, lists solely in-frame clones and lacks some. The sample holds 150,000 to 200,000 clones, around 92% seen once. The sample consisted of peripheral blood, taken on day 0 of AZD1222 vaccination. These receptors came from an adult in good health.

This clone appeared a single time. The chain uses TRBV28 and TRBJ2-7; D gene ambiguous. The CDR3 is 13 residues long. V lost 2 bases to trimming and J lost 0 bases, with 5 bases between them. Germline loops: CDR1 MDHEN, CDR2 SYDVKM. CDR3 sequence: CASSLARSYEQYF. For the CDR3, the DNA is TGTGCCAGCAGTTTAGCGCGCTCCTACGAGCAGTACTTC.

This chain uses TRBV30 with TRBJ2-7; D is unclear. The CDR3 extends over 13 amino acids. Germline assignment: CDR1 GTSNPN and CDR2 SVGIG (reference sequence). Trimming left V 1 base short and J 12 bases short, with 19 bases between. The CDR3 sequence is CAWSGGFLKARYF. The DNA of the CDR3 is TGTGCCTGGAGTGGTGGGTTTCTAAAGGCGCGGTACTTC.

This clone was detected only once. The chain recombines TRBV7-2 with TRBJ2-3; TRBD2 agrees at 8 bases. Trimming took 2 bases from V and 4 from J; bases not matched to a gene: 8. From germline, CDR1 is SGHTA and CDR2 FQGNSA. The CDR3 covers 16 residues. CDR3 residues: CASSLNSGVGSDTQYF. The CDR3 bases are TGTGCCAGCAGCTTAAATAGCGGGGTGGGATCAGATACGCAGTATTTT.

The chain has TRBV29-1 and TRBJ1-1, with a possible D match to TRBD1 (6 bases). This CDR3 is built from 13 residues. Germline assignment: CDR1 SQVTM and CDR2 ANQGSEA. Trimming left V 4 bases short and J 5 bases short, with 14 bases between. The CDR3 sequence is CSVGTGQETEAFF. In nucleotides, the CDR3 is TGCAGCGTTGGCACAGGGCAGGAGACTGAAGCTTTCTTT.

J is TRBJ2-3 and V is TRBV27; 10 bases map to TRBD2. Unmatched junction bases numbered 7, after V lost 2 bases and J lost 8 bases. The germline CDR1 and CDR2 sequences are MNHEY and SMNVEV (reference sequence). This CDR3 has 15 residues. DNA for the CDR3: TGTGCCAGCAGTTTACTAGCGGGAGTAGCTGGTACGCAGTATTTT. Translating gives CASSLLAGVAGTQYF.

V is TRBV9 and J is TRBJ1-1, with 7 positions matching TRBD1. The trim removed 0 bases at V and 0 bases at J, leaving 5 bases unmatched. This CDR3 is 16 amino acids long. Germline V gene lookup returns CDR1 SGDLS and CDR2 YYNGEE. In nucleotides, the CDR3 is TGTGCCAGCAGCGTAGACCCCGGGACAGTGAACACTGAAGCTTTCTTT. This codes for CASSVDPGTVNTEAFF.

The DNA for the CDR3 is TGTGCCAGCAGGGGCGTGGAGACCCAGTACTTC. Amino acid sequence: CASRGVETQYF. The chain joins TRBV19 to TRBJ2-5; D is possibly TRBD1 (6 bases). Germline CDR1 is LNHDA and CDR2 is SQIVND (reference sequence). This CDR3 has 11 amino acids. Between the trimmed V and J ends, which lost 9 bases and 5 bases, there was a span of 10 bases. The complete variable domain, with remaining parts taken from reference TRBV19 and TRBJ2-5, reads DGGITQSPKYLFRKEGQNVTLSCEQNLNHDAMYWYRQDPGQGLRLIYYSQIVNDFQKGDIAEGYSVSREKKESFPLTVTSAQKNPTAFYLCASRGVETQYFGPGTRLLVL.